These T cell receptor beta chains were read from a single sample in a study of blood T cell repertoires in COVID-19. The assay was immunoSEQ multiplex PCR, and TCRdb's table has in-frame clones only and misses some. Of 300,000 to 350,000 clones in the sample, roughly 90% were seen once. Sequencing was done on a sample of peripheral blood. These receptors all come from a woman between 65 and 79 years old with COVID-19, enrolled during active disease. CDR3s include the opening cysteine and the closing phenylalanine or tryptophan. A D gene is named only where the DNA matches it firmly. Size is stated for part of the rows, as once, few or many counts, or as a class when the clone is expanded.

J,V,length,D,size,CDR3,DNA
TRBJ2-3,TRBV18,13,TRBD1,NA,CASSPEQGAMQYF,TGTGCCAGCTCACCAGAACAGGGGGCAATGCAGTATTTT
TRBJ1-1,TRBV2,15,TRBD1,NA,CASSGYGDRNTEAFF,TGTGCCAGCAGTGGTTATGGGGACAGGAACACTGAAGCTTTCTTT
TRBJ1-5,TRBV5-1,15,TRBD1,NA,CASSLEGGWNQPQHF,TGCGCCAGCAGCTTGGAAGGGGGCTGGAATCAGCCCCAGCATTTT
TRBJ2-1,TRBV19,14,TRBD2,NA,CASSLGGKPNEQFF,TGTGCCAGTAGTTTGGGGGGGAAACCCAATGAGCAGTTCTTC
TRBJ2-7,TRBV6-5,15,TRBD1,NA,CASSYRDRGTYEQYF,TGTGCCAGCAGTTACCGCGACAGGGGGACTTACGAGCAGTACTTC
TRBJ2-2,TRBV5-1,16,TRBD2,NA,CASSLSRGAYTGELFF,TGCGCCAGCAGCCTCTCGCGGGGGGCGTACACCGGGGAGCTGTTTTTT
TRBJ2-7,TRBV19,15,NA,many,CASSIDHQGIYEQYF,TGTGCCAGTAGTATAGATCATCAGGGGATCTACGAGCAGTACTTC
TRBJ2-1,TRBV5-6,16,TRBD2,NA,CASSTHRLAGYNEQFF,TGTGCCAGCAGCACTCACCGACTAGCGGGGTACAATGAGCAGTTCTTC
TRBJ1-6,TRBV11-3,14,NA,NA,CASSLGGSNSPLHF,TGTGCCAGCAGCTTGGGAGGGAGTAATTCACCCCTCCACTTT
TRBJ1-2,TRBV5-8,16,TRBD1,few,CASSSGQPGGIRGYTF,TGTGCCAGCAGCTCGGGACAGCCTGGGGGAATCCGGGGCTACACCTTC
TRBJ1-1,TRBV19,14,TRBD1,NA,CASTTGDPNTEAFF,TGTGCCAGTACCACAGGGGACCCAAACACTGAAGCTTTCTTT
TRBJ2-6,TRBV30,15,TRBD1,NA,CAWTQGVSGANVLTF,TGTGCCTGGACGCAGGGGGTCTCTGGGGCCAACGTCCTGACTTTC
TRBJ2-7,TRBV3-1/TRBV3-2,16,NA,NA,CASSQELQALSYEQYF,TGTGCCAGCAGCCAAGAGTTACAGGCGCTCTCCTACGAGCAGTACTTC
TRBJ1-3,TRBV11-2,16,TRBD1,NA,CASSSLRGSSGNTIYF,TGTGCCAGCAGCTCTCTCAGGGGGAGTAGTGGAAACACCATATATTTT
TRBJ1-1,TRBV9,15,NA,NA,CASSVEGHLNTEAFF,TGTGCCAGCAGCGTAGAAGGACATTTGAACACTGAAGCTTTCTTT
TRBJ2-1,TRBV24-1,16,TRBD1,NA,CATSDRQGSSYNEQFF,TGTGCCACCAGTGATCGACAGGGTAGCTCCTACAATGAGCAGTTCTTC
TRBJ2-7,TRBV11-2,15,NA,NA,CASSGLRDTTTEQYF,TGTGCCAGCAGTGGGCTACGGGACACAACAACCGAGCAGTACTTC
TRBJ1-3,TRBV5-4,15,NA,NA,CASSLGRSSGNTIYF,TGTGCCAGCAGCCTCGGGAGGTCCTCTGGAAACACCATATATTTT
TRBJ2-7,TRBV6-2/TRBV6-3,15,TRBD1,few,CASSSRDRGTYEQYF,TGTGCCAGCAGCAGCCGGGACAGGGGAACCTACGAGCAGTACTTC
TRBJ1-5,TRBV18,15,TRBD1,NA,CASSGAGQGEGAQHF,TGTGCCAGCTCAGGGGCGGGACAGGGGGAAGGAGCCCAGCATTTT
TRBJ1-2,TRBV29-1,17,TRBD1,NA,CSVHDREVLGKKYGYTF,TGCAGCGTCCATGACAGGGAAGTATTGGGCAAAAAATATGGCTACACCTTC
TRBJ1-1,TRBV6-5,15,TRBD1,NA,CASSMDRGENTEAFF,TGTGCCAGCAGTATGGACAGGGGCGAGAACACTGAAGCTTTCTTT
TRBJ1-1,TRBV28,14,TRBD1,NA,CASSPPTGRTEAFF,TGTGCCAGCAGTCCCCCGACAGGGAGGACTGAAGCTTTCTTT
TRBJ1-6,TRBV5-1,15,NA,NA,CASSLELGGGSPLHF,TGCGCCAGCAGCTTGGAGTTAGGGGGGGGTTCACCCCTCCACTTT
TRBJ2-7,TRBV24-1,12,NA,NA,CATSSGAYEQYF,TGTGCCACCAGTTCAGGGGCTTACGAGCAGTACTTC
TRBJ1-5,TRBV7-2,15,NA,NA,CASSLEPGSEQPQHF,TGTGCCAGCAGCTTAGAGCCAGGGTCGGAGCAGCCCCAGCATTTT
TRBJ1-3,TRBV6-6,14,TRBD1,few,CASNTGGSGNTIYF,TGTGCCAGCAATACAGGGGGCTCTGGAAACACCATATATTTT
TRBJ2-1,TRBV19,16,NA,NA,CASSIDQGLSTGEQFF,TGTGCCAGTAGTATAGATCAAGGACTATCGACGGGTGAGCAGTTCTTC
TRBJ2-2,TRBV3-1/TRBV3-2,16,NA,NA,CASSQPRPGYAGELFF,TGTGCCAGCAGCCAACCCCGTCCAGGGTATGCCGGGGAGCTGTTTTTT
TRBJ2-1,TRBV10-3,14,TRBD2,NA,CAAGGGGAGNEQFF,TGTGCCGCAGGAGGCGGGGGGGCCGGGAATGAGCAGTTCTTC
TRBJ1-4,TRBV2,13,NA,NA,CASGGSTNEKLFF,TGTGCCAGCGGAGGGAGTACTAATGAAAAACTGTTTTTT
TRBJ2-1,TRBV9,15,TRBD2,NA,CASSPSGGNYNEQFF,TGTGCCAGCAGCCCCAGCGGGGGGAACTACAATGAGCAGTTCTTC
TRBJ1-1,TRBV19,13,NA,NA,CASSATGNTEAFF,TGTGCCAGTAGTGCCACAGGGAACACTGAAGCTTTCTTT
TRBJ2-3,TRBV14,16,TRBD2,NA,CASSQPTSGDTDTQYF,TGTGCCAGCAGCCAACCGACTAGCGGGGATACAGATACGCAGTATTTT
TRBJ1-5,TRBV7-9,14,NA,once,CASSLEGVGQPQHF,TGTGCCAGCAGCTTAGAAGGGGTCGGTCAGCCCCAGCATTTT
TRBJ2-3,TRBV24-1,14,NA,NA,CATSKGQYTDTQYF,TGTGCCACCAGTAAGGGACAATACACAGATACGCAGTATTTT
TRBJ1-2,TRBV14,13,NA,NA,CASSQDRNYGYTF,TGTGCCAGCAGCCAAGACAGAAACTATGGCTACACCTTC
TRBJ1-1,TRBV5-1,16,TRBD1,NA,CASSSLPPDREYPAFF,TGCGCCAGCAGCTCACTACCTCCAGACAGGGAGTATCCTGCTTTCTTT
TRBJ1-1,TRBV19,13,NA,NA,CASSIPTVTEAFF,TGTGCCAGTAGTATACCGACAGTTACTGAAGCTTTCTTT
TRBJ2-6,TRBV30,15,TRBD1,NA,CAWNTGGSGANVLTF,TGTGCCTGGAACACAGGGGGGTCTGGGGCCAACGTCCTGACTTTC
TRBJ2-1,TRBV10-3,15,TRBD2,many,CAIRMGLAGDGEQFF,TGTGCCATCAGGATGGGACTAGCGGGGGATGGTGAGCAGTTCTTC
TRBJ1-3,TRBV20-1,15,TRBD1,NA,CSASGQGASGNTIYF,TGCAGTGCTAGTGGACAGGGGGCTTCTGGAAACACCATATATTTT
TRBJ2-1,TRBV30,15,NA,once,CAWRLGAVAYNEQFF,TGTGCCTGGAGATTAGGAGCGGTTGCCTACAATGAGCAGTTCTTC
TRBJ2-7,TRBV6-5,13,TRBD1,NA,CASSYQGAYEQYF,TGTGCCAGCAGTTATCAGGGGGCCTACGAGCAGTACTTC
TRBJ2-3,TRBV2,15,TRBD1,NA,CASSDPGQVTDTQYF,TGTGCCAGCAGTGACCCGGGACAGGTCACAGATACGCAGTATTTT